This entry concerns a single T cell receptor beta chain. The antigen is undetermined. This entry belongs to a study of T cell responses to AZD1222 COVID-19 vaccine. Whole-study results and caveats: The repertoires were collected only after the peak T cell response. Targeting of unmutated variant regions was reportedly seen in nearly half of spike-specific TCRs. Donors were largely white British and mainly female; clonal diversity was possibly underestimated.

Repertoires were generated with immunoSEQ multiplex PCR, while TCRdb's copy carries only in-frame clones and drops some. The repertoire consists of fewer than 150,000 clones, with around 89% occurring once and the leading ten covering 6% to 8%. The source material was peripheral blood, sampled 28 days after the second AZD1222 dose. This TCR was recovered from an adult who received the AZD1222 COVID-19 vaccine.

CDR3 residues: CASSAGRAYEQYF. The CDR3 DNA sequence: TGCGCCAGCAGTGCGGGACGTGCCTACGAGCAGTACTTC. This chain uses TRBV10-2 with TRBJ2-7; either TRBD1 or TRBD2 may supply D (5 bases each). Trimming shortened V by 4 bases and J by 2 bases, and 9 bases separated the two germline ends. Germline assignment: CDR1 WSHSY and CDR2 SAAADI. The CDR3 has 13 residues.